The 30 T cell receptor beta chains below were found in one sample sequenced in a study of blood T cell repertoires in COVID-19. The method was immunoSEQ multiplex PCR; TCRdb's version includes in-frame clones alone and lacks a portion of them. Of under 200,000 clones in the sample, around 83% were seen once. Sequenced input: peripheral blood. Source of these receptors: a man aged 18 to 29 with acute or convalescent COVID-19.

The chain couples TRBV2 to TRBJ1-5; weak D call: TRBD1 (5 bases). The CDR3 runs 15 residues. V dropped 4 bases and J dropped 0 bases, with 10 bases sitting between them. Germline values: CDR1 SNHLY, CDR2 FYNNEI. CDR3 DNA: TGTGCCAGCAGTGGACAGAGCTATAGCAATCAGCCCCAGCATTTT. Its translation is CASSGQSYSNQPQHF.

J is TRBJ1-1 and V is TRBV6-5; D is unresolved. Germline-derived CDR1 and CDR2 are MNHEY and SVGAGI. Trimming removed 8 bases at V and 0 bases at J, with 10 bases between. This CDR3 contains 13 residues. The CDR3 loop is CASVRSLNTEAFF. DNA of the CDR3: TGTGCCAGCGTGAGATCCCTGAACACTGAAGCTTTCTTT.

This clone was observed a single time. The chain employs TRBV12-3 or TRBV12-4 and TRBJ2-2; D call uncertain. This CDR3 is 13 amino acids long. V dropped 7 bases and J dropped 5 bases, with 11 bases sitting between them. The CDR3 nucleotides are TGTGCCAGCATCCCAAGGAGAACCGGGGAGCTGTTTTTT. It translates to CASIPRRTGELFF.

The chain employs TRBV28 and TRBJ2-7; possible D gene TRBD1, 6 bases. In germline, CDR1 is MDHEN, CDR2 SYDVKM. The CDR3 extends over 14 amino acids. Trimming removed 7 bases from V and 0 bases from J, with 13 bases in between. In DNA, the CDR3 is TGTGCCAGCAACCCAGGGGACGGCTCCTACGAGCAGTACGTC. Its translation: CASNPGDGSYEQYV.

The sample holds a few counts of this clone. This chain uses TRBV6-5 with TRBJ1-1; D is ambiguous. Germline assignment: CDR1 MNHEY and CDR2 SVGAGI. The CDR3 has 13 amino acids. Trimming cost V 0 bases and J 4 bases, with 6 bases left between them. Here the CDR3 reads CASSYSTFTEAFF. CDR3 coding DNA: TGTGCCAGCAGTTACTCGACTTTCACTGAAGCTTTCTTT.

The chain combines TRBV30 with TRBJ1-5, with D hard to call. V lost 3 bases, J lost 4 bases, and 7 bases lay in between. There are 12 residues in the CDR3. Germline V CDR1 and CDR2: GTSNPN, SVGIG (reference sequence). CDR3 bases: TGTGCCTGGAGGGCGGGAAATCAGCCCCAGCATTTT. Amino acid sequence: CAWRAGNQPQHF.

The CDR3 protein is CATSDLQGEAFF. The CDR3 nucleotides read TGTGCCACCAGTGATCTACAGGGGGAAGCTTTCTTT. The chain employs TRBV24-1 and TRBJ1-1; 7 positions agree with TRBD1. With V trimmed by 3 bases and J by 8 bases, 2 bases remained unmatched. Germline CDR1 reads KGHDR; CDR2 reads SFDVKD. This CDR3 region has 12 residues.

The chain is built from TRBV15 and TRBJ2-1, with D tentatively TRBD1 (6 bases). Germline loops: CDR1 LNHNV, CDR2 YYDKDF (reference sequence). CDR3 length: 16 amino acids. Trimming took 3 bases from V and 0 from J, leaving 12 bases between them. CDR3 residues: CATSRTGESSYNEQFF. The CDR3, as DNA: TGTGCCACCAGCAGGACAGGAGAGAGCTCCTACAATGAGCAGTTCTTC.

V and J are TRBV11-2 and TRBJ2-1; D possibly corresponds to TRBD2 (5 bases). The CDR3 runs to 13 residues. V was clipped by 5 bases and J by 9 bases, with 14 bases between them. Germline V lookup: CDR1 SGHAT, CDR2 FQNNGV. The CDR3 DNA follows: TGTGCCAGCAGCCGAGGGCGGGTGGGTGAGCAGTTCTTC. This translates into CASSRGRVGEQFF.

V gene TRBV9 combines with J gene TRBJ2-7, with D possibly matching TRBD2 (5 bases). Germline values: CDR1 SGDLS, CDR2 YYNGEE. This CDR3 has 15 amino acids. V lost 4 bases to trimming and J lost 2 bases, with 16 bases between them. The CDR3 DNA sequence: TGTGCCAGCAGCCGGGGAGCAGCTCAAACCTACGAGCAGTACTTC. This sequence encodes CASSRGAAQTYEQYF.

The chain carries TRBV7-9 and TRBJ1-4; 8 bases fit TRBD1. The CDR3 runs to 15 residues. After removal of 1 base from V and 5 bases from J, the junction contained 3 bases not matched to a gene. Germline V lookup: CDR1 SEHNR, CDR2 FQNEAQ (reference sequence). The CDR3 reads CASSLVQGENEKLFF. The CDR3, as DNA: TGTGCCAGCAGCTTAGTACAGGGGGAAAATGAAAAACTGTTTTTT.

The gene calls are TRBV5-1 and TRBJ2-1, with TRBD2 identical over 10 bases. V lost 4 bases to trimming and J lost 0 bases; unmatched junction nucleotides: 1. Germline-derived CDR1 and CDR2 are SGHRS and YFSETQ. This CDR3 spans 15 amino acids. The CDR3 region has the DNA TGCGCCAGCAGCGCTAGCGGGGGCTCCTACAATGAGCAGTTCTTC. Translation gives CASSASGGSYNEQFF.

The chain uses TRBV3-1 (or the pseudogene TRBV3-2) and TRBJ2-3; unclear D gene. Per germline, CDR1 LGHDT and CDR2 YNNKEL (reference sequence). Trimming stripped 5 bases from V and 4 bases from J, with 4 bases between. The CDR3 consists of 11 residues. Written as DNA, the CDR3 is TGTGCCAGCAGCGTCGCAGATACGCAGTATTTT. This encodes CASSVADTQYF.

This clone was seen once. This rearrangement joins TRBV5-1 to TRBJ2-4, with TRBD1 identical over 11 bases. Germline V gene data show CDR1 as SGHRS and CDR2 as YFSETQ. CDR3 size: 16 residues. Germline trimming cut 3 bases from V and 1 base from J; bases unmatched to any gene: 3. The CDR3 spells CASSWTGGAAKNIQYF. CDR3 nucleotide sequence: TGCGCCAGCAGCTGGACAGGGGGCGCGGCCAAAAACATTCAGTACTTC.

This clone showed up many times. The chain uses TRBV9 and TRBJ2-7; 8 bases match TRBD1. This CDR3 has 14 residues. V dropped 2 bases and J dropped 4; count of bases not matched to a gene: 5. Germline V gene lookup returns CDR1 SGDLS and CDR2 YYNGEE. In DNA form, the CDR3 reads TGTGCCAGCAGCGTTCGCCAGGGGGCATACGAGCAGTACTTC. Translating gives CASSVRQGAYEQYF.

The chain uses TRBV29-1 and TRBJ1-1; D remains ambiguous. The V gene's germline CDR1 is SQVTM and CDR2 ANQGSEA. V gave up 6 bases and J gave up 1 base, with 9 bases separating them. The CDR3 extends over 12 amino acids. This chain's CDR3 is CSVYDWNTEAFF. DNA for the CDR3: TGCAGCGTGTACGACTGGAACACTGAAGCTTTCTTT.

DNA for the CDR3: TGCGCCAGCAGCCCTGGGACAGCTTATGGAAACACCATATATTTT. This codes for CASSPGTAYGNTIYF. The V gene is TRBV5-1, the J gene TRBJ1-3, with 7 bases fitting TRBD1. Germline V lookup: CDR1 SGHRS, CDR2 YFSETQ. J gave up 3 bases and V 4 bases, and 7 bases lay outside the gene matches. The CDR3 loop spans 15 amino acids.

The chain has TRBV28 and TRBJ1-2; maybe TRBD1 (5 bases). CDR3 length equals 14 residues. Trimming pared 2 bases from V and 2 bases from J, leaving 9 bases between. CDR1 and CDR2 from the germline V gene are MDHEN and SYDVKM. CDR3 loop: CASSLTGGNYGYTF. As DNA, the CDR3 is TGTGCCAGCAGTTTAACGGGGGGGAACTATGGCTACACCTTC.

This chain joins TRBV10-3 and TRBJ1-1; D unresolved. This CDR3 contains 14 residues. Trimming removed 2 bases from V and 4 bases from J, with 11 bases in between. CDR1 is ENHRY and CDR2 is SYGVKD in the germline V gene. The CDR3 reads CAISEPRLATEAFF. The DNA of the CDR3 is TGTGCCATCAGTGAGCCCCGGCTAGCCACTGAAGCTTTCTTT.

This rearrangement joins TRBV6-5 to TRBJ1-5, with 11 nucleotides matching TRBD1. Germline loops: CDR1 MNHEY, CDR2 SVGAGI. V was pared by 6 bases and J by 6 bases, with 7 bases of the junction left unmatched. The CDR3 loop spans 15 amino acids. The CDR3 here is CASSRTGGEGQPQHF. The CDR3 coding sequence is TGTGCCAGCAGCCGGACAGGGGGCGAAGGTCAGCCCCAGCATTTT.

This clone showed up just once. CDR3 loop: CASSFRGNNSPLHF. CDR3 coding DNA: TGTGCCAGCAGCTTTAGGGGTAATAATTCACCCCTCCACTTT. The chain links TRBV7-2 to TRBJ1-6; D might be TRBD1 (5 bases). Germline CDR1 and CDR2: SGHTA and FQGNSA. The CDR3 contains 14 residues. Trimming took off 3 bases at V and 5 bases at J, with 8 bases between the two ends.

This chain's CDR3 is CASSPPQGGTSPLHF. Written as DNA, the CDR3 is TGTGCCAGCTCACCACCCCAGGGGGGTACTTCACCCCTCCACTTT. V is TRBV18 and J is TRBJ1-6, with 7 bases fitting TRBD1. This CDR3 comprises 15 residues. The germline gives CDR1 KGHSH, CDR2 LQKENI. The ends lost 0 bases at V and 9 bases at J; junction bases unmatched: 5.

This chain uses TRBV27 with TRBJ2-7; 7 bases fit TRBD1. The CDR3 length is 11 residues. The trim removed 5 bases at V and 10 bases at J, leaving 5 bases unmatched. Germline CDR1 is MNHEY and CDR2 is SMNVEV (reference sequence). The CDR3 here is CASSTGTEQYF. CDR3 DNA: TGTGCCAGCAGTACCGGGACAGAACAGTACTTC.

The genes are TRBV5-4 and TRBJ2-5, with D possibly matching TRBD1 (6 bases). Germline V lookup: CDR1 SGHNT, CDR2 YYREEE (reference sequence). Trimming cost V 4 bases and J 5 bases, with 9 bases left between them. This CDR3 has 12 residues. The CDR3 sequence: CASSPRGETQYF. The CDR3 bases are TGTGCCAGCAGCCCGAGGGGGGAGACCCAGTACTTC.

This chain connects TRBV3-1 (or the pseudogene TRBV3-2) to TRBJ2-5, with 8 nucleotides matching TRBD2. This CDR3 is built from 15 residues. Trimming took 0 bases from V and 5 from J; bases not matched to a gene: 5. Per the germline V gene, CDR1 is LGHDT and CDR2 is YNNKEL (reference sequence). The CDR3 here is CASSQDRGGPETQYF. CDR3 sequence (DNA): TGTGCCAGCAGCCAAGATCGGGGGGGTCCGGAGACCCAGTACTTC.

This clone was observed a handful of times. This sequence joins TRBV5-6 and TRBJ2-7; no reliable D call. The V end lost 0 bases, the J end lost 2 bases, and 9 bases lay between the germline ends. The CDR3 is made up of 14 amino acids. The germline gives CDR1 SGHDT, CDR2 YYEEEE. The CDR3 DNA is TGTGCCAGCAGCTTGGCTGCAGACACCTACGAGCAGTACGTC. Its protein product is CASSLAADTYEQYV.

The chain is built from TRBV27 and TRBJ1-2, with 9 bases that match TRBD1. The junction had 10 bases not matched to a gene; V was cut back by 5 bases and J by 3 bases. The CDR3 covers 16 residues. Germline CDR1 is MNHEY and CDR2 is SMNVEV (reference sequence). The CDR3 sequence is CASSKNRDREYYGYTF. Here the CDR3 DNA reads TGTGCCAGCAGTAAAAACCGGGACAGGGAATACTATGGCTACACCTTC.

The rearrangement joins TRBV9 to TRBJ1-2, with a tentative D call TRBD1 (5 bases). Germline CDR1 is SGDLS and CDR2 is YYNGEE. The CDR3 totals 15 residues. V was trimmed by 0 bases and J by 2 bases, leaving 11 bases between them. In DNA form, the CDR3 reads TGTGCCAGCAGCGTAGGAGACAGTCCCAACTATGGCTACACCTTC. Translation gives CASSVGDSPNYGYTF.

The chain uses TRBV25-1 and TRBJ1-2; D perhaps matches TRBD1 (5 bases). Germline V gene data show CDR1 as MGHDK and CDR2 as SYGVNS. V gave up 1 base and J gave up 2 bases, with 8 bases separating them. This CDR3 has 14 amino acids. The chain's CDR3 is CASSELRGNYGYTF. The DNA of the CDR3 is TGTGCCAGCAGTGAATTGCGGGGCAACTATGGCTACACCTTC.

This sequence joins TRBV2 and TRBJ2-3; 12 bases line up with TRBD2. V lost 3 bases to trimming and J lost 4 bases; unmatched junction nucleotides: 11. Germline assignment: CDR1 SNHLY and CDR2 FYNNEI. This CDR3 region has 18 residues. The CDR3 sequence: CASSDPSILAGGSDTQYF. DNA of the CDR3: TGTGCCAGCAGTGACCCCTCAATACTAGCGGGGGGTTCAGATACGCAGTATTTT.